This TCR beta chain came from a study of T cell repertoires in cytomegalovirus infection. On the study more broadly: HLA-B-restricted CMV epitopes that are well studied, plus recently identified HLA-C-restricted ones, were used by the study. CMV infection and matching HLA type were both indicated by public TCR beta signatures. Broader study findings: There were carriers of CMV plus the relevant HLA, and cumulative public TCR beta family frequency identified them. CMV-specific TCR beta clonotypes restricted by HLA-C dominated the ex vivo response.

TCRdb recomputed calls from the reads with MiXCR, one row per CDR3 protein. Of 70,000 or so distinct CDR3 sequences listed, under 30% are singletons. As for this clonotype: Its matching antigen is unknown.

The CDR3 loop spans 15 amino acids. The V gene's germline CDR1 is SGHVS and CDR2 FNYEAQ. Germline trimming cut 2 bases from V and 4 bases from J; bases unmatched to any gene: 4. This receptor was identified in a human donor in good health (CMV status not recorded). Some clones in this sample may be carry-over from other donors' samples. The specimen was CD8+ T cells from cultured PBMCs, collected from culture after CMV antigen stimulation. V gene TRBV7-6 combines with J gene TRBJ2-7; TRBD1 matches 11 bases. This CDR3 reads CASSLPGQGVYEQYF. The CDR3 bases are TGTGCCAGCAGCTTACCGGGACAGGGGGTTTACGAGCAGTACTTC.